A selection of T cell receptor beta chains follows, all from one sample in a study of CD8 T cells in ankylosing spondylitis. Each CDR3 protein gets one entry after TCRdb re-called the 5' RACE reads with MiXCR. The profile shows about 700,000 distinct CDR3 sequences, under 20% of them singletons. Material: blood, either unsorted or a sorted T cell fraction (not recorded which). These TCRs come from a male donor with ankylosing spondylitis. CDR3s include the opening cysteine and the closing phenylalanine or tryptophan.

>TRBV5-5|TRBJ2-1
CASSLVTSAYNEQFF
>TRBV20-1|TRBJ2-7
CSARDISRSSYEQYF
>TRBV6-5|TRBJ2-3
CASSYSQADTQYF
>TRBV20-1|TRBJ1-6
CSARNSGNNSPLHF
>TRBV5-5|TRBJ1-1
CASSFYDRVNTEAFF
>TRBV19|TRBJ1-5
CASSIRGSSNQPQHF
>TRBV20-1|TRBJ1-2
CSAKSGGAVYGYTF
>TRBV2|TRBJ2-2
CASNPLAGGTGELFF
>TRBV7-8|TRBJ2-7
CASSSPGQELHEQYF
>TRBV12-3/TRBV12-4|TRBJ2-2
CASSLRDRGKTGELFF
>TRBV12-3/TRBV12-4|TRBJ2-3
CASSNVVRDGSDTQYF
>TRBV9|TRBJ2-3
CASSVEGRNSDTQYF
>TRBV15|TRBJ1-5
CATSNQGNQPQHF
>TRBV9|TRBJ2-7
CASSVSPEGSYEQYF
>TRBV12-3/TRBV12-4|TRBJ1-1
CASSEQGARTEAFF
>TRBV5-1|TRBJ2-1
CASSGNSGRGFEQFF
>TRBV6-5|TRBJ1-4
CATGRRGEKLFF
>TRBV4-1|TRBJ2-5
CASSQDGGAGETQYF
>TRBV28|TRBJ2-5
CASKVPGVETQYF
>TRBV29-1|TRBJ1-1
CSVEVSGDTEAFF
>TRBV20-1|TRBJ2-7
CSAPRDRYYEQYF
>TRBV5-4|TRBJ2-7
CASSSGQGPPYEQYF
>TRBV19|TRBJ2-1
CASKDYYNEQFF
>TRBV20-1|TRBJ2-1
CSARSGYNEQFF
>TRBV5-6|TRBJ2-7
CASSDFSYEQYF
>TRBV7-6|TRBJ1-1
CASSPIPDGPFEAFF
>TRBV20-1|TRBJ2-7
CSARDPEQSSYEQYF
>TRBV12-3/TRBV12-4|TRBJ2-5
CASTHRDYFETQYF
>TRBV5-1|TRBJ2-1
CASSLEGLGQFF
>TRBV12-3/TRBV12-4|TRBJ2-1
CASKPTSGNANEQFF
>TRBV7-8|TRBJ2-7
CASSLELAASYEQYF
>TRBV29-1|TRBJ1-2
CSVEAPGHYGYTF
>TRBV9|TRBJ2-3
CASSVESDTQYF
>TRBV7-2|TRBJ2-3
CASSFQVLDRPNF
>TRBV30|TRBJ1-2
CAWRHMGGWYGYTF
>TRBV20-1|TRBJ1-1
CSATDVGKRKLAFF
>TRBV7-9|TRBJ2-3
CASSLKGLAGGQKQYF
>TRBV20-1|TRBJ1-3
CSAREGGNTIYF
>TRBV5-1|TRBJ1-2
CASSWTGFGYTF
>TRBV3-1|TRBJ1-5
CASSHHGGNQPQHF
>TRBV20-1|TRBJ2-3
CSTTSGRAVDTQYF
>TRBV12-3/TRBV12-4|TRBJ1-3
CASAWKRNTIYF
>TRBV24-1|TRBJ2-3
CATGATSTDTQYF
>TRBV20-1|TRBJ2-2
CSARLAANTGELFF
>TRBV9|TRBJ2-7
CASSGTPGLAGGGEQYF